This T cell receptor beta chain was captured by sequencing in a study of T cells in Graves' hyperthyroidism and ophthalmopathy. Patients affected by ophthalmopathy presented a Clinical Activity Score of at least 3, a NOSPECS grade of at least 4, and disease duration below 3 months. Diagnosis relied on clinical symptoms, serum thyroxine and TRAb, thyroid ultrasound and orbital computed tomography. This clonotype was seen only a few times. CDR3 size: 13 residues. Between the trimmed V and J ends, which lost 4 bases and 4 bases, there was a span of 13 bases. Per the germline V gene, CDR1 is SQVTM and CDR2 is ANQGSEA. Amplification of TCR beta CDR3 regions used RNA as the template. TCR CDR3 underwent first-round RT-PCR with the HTBI primer set. TCRdb independently ran MiXCR on the multiplex PCR reads; one entry per CDR3 protein. The profile shows over 400,000 distinct CDR3 sequences, around a fifth of them singletons.

Sequencing used blood. The TCR originated in a woman between 65 and 79 years old with Graves' ophthalmopathy. J is TRBJ1-2 and V is TRBV29-1; D unresolved. CDR3 nucleotides: TGCAGCGTTGTCTCCAGCGGAAGCTATGGCTACACCTTC. Residues: CSVVSSGSYGYTF. Full variable domain (missing parts from reference TRBV29-1 and TRBJ1-2): SAVISQKPSRDICQRGTSLTIQCQVDSQVTMMFWYRQQPGQSLTLIATANQGSEATYESGFVIDKFPISRPNLTFSTLTVSNMSPEDSSIYLCSVVSSGSYGYTFGSGTRLTVV.